These T cell receptor beta chains were read from a single sample in a study of blood T cell repertoires in COVID-19. TCRdb's table, derived via immunoSEQ multiplex PCR, lists solely in-frame clones and lacks some. In the table there are some 230,000 clones, 80% to 85% of which are singletons. Sequenced material: peripheral blood. The source of these receptors is a woman in her sixties or seventies who had recovered from COVID-19. Both conserved end residues are part of each CDR3. D genes are given only for firm matches. The size entry is marked missing in some rows and otherwise reads once, few, many or a size class.

V gene	J gene	clone size	D gene	CDR3 protein	CDR3 DNA
TRBV7-8	TRBJ2-1	-	TRBD2	CASSLGEGLAGGNEQFF	TGTGCCAGCAGCTTAGGTGAGGGACTAGCGGGGGGGAATGAGCAGTTCTTC
TRBV19	TRBJ2-3	-	TRBD1	CASTRDRNTDTQYF	TGTGCCAGTACCCGGGACAGGAACACAGATACGCAGTATTTT
TRBV10-3	TRBJ2-7	-	TRBD2	CAISGGGSSYEQYF	TGTGCCATCAGTGGGGGGGGTAGCTCCTACGAGCAGTACTTC
TRBV5-4	TRBJ2-4	once	-	CASSDLGDIQYF	TGTGCCAGCAGCGACCTAGGGGACATTCAGTACTTC
TRBV7-9	TRBJ2-7	-	TRBD1	CASSLYGTGEYEQYF	TGTGCCAGCAGCTTATACGGGACAGGGGAGTACGAGCAGTACTTC
TRBV10-3	TRBJ2-5	-	TRBD2	CAISSGTSGEETQYF	TGTGCCATCAGTTCCGGGACTAGCGGTGAAGAGACCCAGTACTTC
TRBV4-2	TRBJ1-4	-	-	CASSQDRGLREKLFF	TGTGCCAGCAGCCAAGATCGTGGGCTTCGGGAAAAACTGTTTTTT
TRBV10-1	TRBJ2-7	-	-	CASSVPPGQVSYEQYF	TGCGCCAGCAGTGTCCCGCCGGGACAAGTCTCCTACGAGCAGTACTTC
TRBV7-6	TRBJ1-3	once	-	CASSLLTGLSSGNTIYF	TGTGCCAGCAGCTTACTGACAGGTTTAAGCTCTGGAAACACCATATATTTT
TRBV11-3	TRBJ2-5	-	TRBD1	CASSSGQGRETQYF	TGTGCCAGCAGCTCCGGACAGGGGCGGGAGACCCAGTACTTC
TRBV5-4	TRBJ2-7	-	TRBD1	CASSTTGREQYF	TGTGCCAGCAGCACGACAGGGCGGGAGCAGTACTTC
TRBV5-1	TRBJ1-1	-	-	CASSPDGGHVTEAFF	TGCGCCAGCAGCCCGGACGGGGGGCATGTCACTGAAGCTTTCTTT
TRBV27	TRBJ1-1	-	-	CASSLSYVAGASERNTEAFF	TGTGCCAGCAGTTTATCTTACGTGGCAGGGGCCTCAGAACGAAACACTGAAGCTTTCTTT
TRBV5-1	TRBJ1-1	few	-	CASSLQGRNEAFF	TGCGCCAGCAGCTTGCAAGGGAGGAATGAAGCTTTCTTT
TRBV5-1	TRBJ2-2	-	TRBD2	CASSSSLLAGGSTGELFF	TGCGCCAGCAGCTCCTCACTACTAGCGGGGGGCAGCACCGGGGAGCTGTTTTTT
TRBV18	TRBJ1-6	-	TRBD1	CASSPQQGANYNSPLHF	TGTGCCAGCTCACCACAACAGGGGGCAAACTATAATTCACCCCTCCACTTT
TRBV2	TRBJ1-1	once	TRBD1	CASSEGTGGASRTEAFF	TGTGCCAGCAGTGAAGGGACAGGGGGCGCGTCGAGAACTGAAGCTTTCTTT
TRBV7-8	TRBJ1-2	-	TRBD1	CASSPTGGLRYGYTF	TGTGCCAGCAGCCCAACAGGGGGGTTACGGTATGGCTACACCTTC
TRBV10-3	TRBJ2-7	-	-	CATGRGAYEQYF	TGTGCCACCGGGCGGGGCGCCTACGAGCAGTACTTC
TRBV10-3	TRBJ2-1	-	-	CAISEPSGGQPSSYNEQFF	TGTGCCATCAGTGAACCGAGCGGGGGACAGCCGAGCTCCTACAATGAGCAGTTCTTC
TRBV2	TRBJ1-1	-	TRBD1	CASSRTGGGRFNTEAFF	TGTGCCAGCAGTCGGACAGGGGGCGGTAGGTTTAACACTGAAGCTTTCTTT
TRBV4-1	TRBJ1-1	-	-	CASSQPGRRTEAFF	TGCGCCAGCAGCCAACCAGGGAGGCGGACTGAAGCTTTCTTT
TRBV4-2	TRBJ2-7	-	-	CASSQESDPLDEQYF	TGTGCCAGCAGCCAAGAGAGCGATCCTCTCGACGAGCAGTACTTC
TRBV19	TRBJ2-3	-	TRBD2	CASSPPGGDTQYF	TGTGCCAGTAGCCCCCCCGGGGGGGATACGCAGTATTTT
TRBV20-1	TRBJ2-7	-	-	CSATSFYEQYF	TGCAGTGCTACCTCCTTCTACGAGCAGTACTTC
TRBV4-2	TRBJ1-2	-	-	CASSQDRGNYGYTF	TGTGCCAGCAGCCAAGACCGGGGGAACTATGGCTACACCTTC
TRBV5-1	TRBJ1-4	-	-	CASSLALQGGNEKLFF	TGCGCCAGCAGCTTGGCACTCCAAGGGGGAAATGAAAAACTGTTTTTT
TRBV24-1	TRBJ1-5	-	-	CATSEQRDSSPGSNQPQHF	TGTGCCACCAGTGAACAGCGGGACTCATCGCCGGGTAGCAATCAGCCCCAGCATTTT
TRBV6-5	TRBJ2-3	-	TRBD2	CASRRLAGGPDTQYF	TGTGCCAGCAGGCGACTAGCGGGGGGGCCTGATACGCAGTATTTT